The sequence of this T cell receptor beta chain was determined in a study of OX40 agonist ivuxolimab in advanced cancers. There are 15 residues in the CDR3. Germline V gives CDR1 SGHRS, CDR2 YFSETQ. V lost 2 bases, J lost 1 base, and 12 bases lay in between. Assay: immunoSEQ multiplex PCR; the TCRdb copy retains only in-frame clones and omits some. The table shows 65,000 to 95,000 clones, with 86% occurring only once. The sequence was collected from an adult with an advanced solid tumor such as melanoma, head and neck, liver or kidney cancer. The chain carries TRBV5-1 and TRBJ1-1, with D hard to call. The sample in question was CD4+ or CD8+ T cells sorted from blood, obtained in a trial of the OX40 agonist ivuxolimab. The CDR3 bases are TGCGCCAGCAGCTTTAATAGGGTGGCGAACACTGAAGCTTTCTTT. It yields the protein CASSFNRVANTEAFF. Using reference TRBV5-1 and TRBJ1-1 for the parts outside the CDR3, the full variable domain is KAGVTQTPRYLIKTRGQQVTLSCSPISGHRSVSWYQQTPGQGLQFLFEYFSETQRNKGNFPGRFSGRQFSNSRSEMNVSTLELGDSALYLCASSFNRVANTEAFFGQGTRLTVV.